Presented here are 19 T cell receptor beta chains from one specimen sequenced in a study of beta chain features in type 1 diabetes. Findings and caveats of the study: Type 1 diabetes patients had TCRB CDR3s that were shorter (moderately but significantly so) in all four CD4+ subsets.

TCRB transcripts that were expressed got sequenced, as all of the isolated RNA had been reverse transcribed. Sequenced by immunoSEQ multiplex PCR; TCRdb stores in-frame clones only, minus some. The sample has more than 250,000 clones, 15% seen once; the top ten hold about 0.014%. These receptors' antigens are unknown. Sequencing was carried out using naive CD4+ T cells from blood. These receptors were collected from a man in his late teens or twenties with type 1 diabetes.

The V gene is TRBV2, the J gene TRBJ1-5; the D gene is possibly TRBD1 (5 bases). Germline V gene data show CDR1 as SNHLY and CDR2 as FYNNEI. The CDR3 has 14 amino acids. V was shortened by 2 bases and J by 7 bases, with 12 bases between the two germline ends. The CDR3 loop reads CASSEWGVWQPQHF. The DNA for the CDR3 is TGTGCCAGCAGTGAATGGGGGGTTTGGCAGCCCCAGCATTTT.

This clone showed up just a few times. This CDR3 is CASSLGLPGDGYTF. The CDR3 region has the DNA TGTGCCAGCAGCTTAGGCCTACCAGGGGACGGCTACACCTTC. V usage is TRBV7-8 and J usage is TRBJ1-2, with a possible D match to TRBD1 (6 bases). Trimming stripped 1 base from V and 8 bases from J, with 14 bases between. Per germline, CDR1 SGHVS and CDR2 FQNEAQ. This CDR3 spans 14 amino acids.

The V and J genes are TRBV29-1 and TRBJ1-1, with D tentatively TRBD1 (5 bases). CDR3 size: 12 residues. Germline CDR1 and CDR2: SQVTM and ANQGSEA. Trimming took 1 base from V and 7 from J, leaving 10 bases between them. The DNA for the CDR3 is TGCAGCGTTGAAGGACAGAAGATTGAAGCTTTCTTT. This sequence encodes CSVEGQKIEAFF.

The chain's CDR3 is CATLTRRTPKGYGYTF. CDR3 nucleotides: TGTGCCACCCTCACGCGCAGGACTCCGAAAGGCTATGGCTACACCTTC. The gene calls are TRBV19 and TRBJ1-2, with D unresolved. CDR1 LNHDA and CDR2 SQIVND come from the germline V gene (reference sequence). V dropped 10 bases and J dropped 4 bases, with 25 bases sitting between them. The CDR3 runs to 16 residues.

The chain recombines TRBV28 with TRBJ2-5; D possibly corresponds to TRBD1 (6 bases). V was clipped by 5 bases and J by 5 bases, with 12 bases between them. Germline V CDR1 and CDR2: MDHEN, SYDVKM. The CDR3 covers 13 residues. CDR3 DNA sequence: TGTGCCAGCAGTCACAGGGTTCGGGAGACCCAGTACTTC. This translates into CASSHRVRETQYF.

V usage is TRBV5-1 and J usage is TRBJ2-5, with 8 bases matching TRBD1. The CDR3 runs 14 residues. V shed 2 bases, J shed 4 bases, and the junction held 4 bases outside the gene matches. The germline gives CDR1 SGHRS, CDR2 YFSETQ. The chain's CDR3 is CASSLGTGPETQYF. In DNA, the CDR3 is TGCGCCAGCAGCTTAGGGACAGGTCCAGAGACCCAGTACTTC.

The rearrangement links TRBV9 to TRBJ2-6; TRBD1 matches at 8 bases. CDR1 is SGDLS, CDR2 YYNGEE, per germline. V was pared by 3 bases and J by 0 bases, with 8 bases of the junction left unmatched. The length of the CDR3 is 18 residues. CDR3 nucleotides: TGTGCCAGCAGCGGCCGGGGACAGGTCTCCTCTGGGGCCAACGTCCTGACTTTC. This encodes CASSGRGQVSSGANVLTF.

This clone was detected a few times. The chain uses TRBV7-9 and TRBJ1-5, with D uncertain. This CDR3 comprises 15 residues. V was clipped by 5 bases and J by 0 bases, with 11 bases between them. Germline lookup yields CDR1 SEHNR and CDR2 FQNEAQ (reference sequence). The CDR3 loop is CASSPGSYSNQPQHF. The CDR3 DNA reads TGTGCCAGCAGCCCGGGGTCATATAGCAATCAGCCCCAGCATTTT.

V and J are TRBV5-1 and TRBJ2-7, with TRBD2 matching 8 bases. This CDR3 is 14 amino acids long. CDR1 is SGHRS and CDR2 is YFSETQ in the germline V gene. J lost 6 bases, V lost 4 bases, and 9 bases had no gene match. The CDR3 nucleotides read TGCGCCAGCAGCCTTCAACGGACTAGCCCCGAGCAGTACTTC. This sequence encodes CASSLQRTSPEQYF.

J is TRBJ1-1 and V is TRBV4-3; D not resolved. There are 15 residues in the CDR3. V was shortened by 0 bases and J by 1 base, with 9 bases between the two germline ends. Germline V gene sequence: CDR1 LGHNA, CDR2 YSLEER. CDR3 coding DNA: TGCGCCAGCAGCCAAGAAACCTTCGGGAACACTGAAGCTTTCTTT. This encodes CASSQETFGNTEAFF.

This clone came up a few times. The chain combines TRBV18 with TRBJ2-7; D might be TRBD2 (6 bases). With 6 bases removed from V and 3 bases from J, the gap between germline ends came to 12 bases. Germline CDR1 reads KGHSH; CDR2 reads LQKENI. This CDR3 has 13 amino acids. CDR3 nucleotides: TGTGCCAGCTCCCGCGGGACCAACTACGAGCAGTACTTC. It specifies CASSRGTNYEQYF.

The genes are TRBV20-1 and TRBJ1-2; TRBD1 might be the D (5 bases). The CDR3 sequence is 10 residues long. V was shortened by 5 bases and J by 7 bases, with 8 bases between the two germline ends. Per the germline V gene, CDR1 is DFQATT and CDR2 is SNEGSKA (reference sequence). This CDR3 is CSALTGGYTF. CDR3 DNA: TGCAGTGCTCTAACAGGTGGCTACACCTTC.

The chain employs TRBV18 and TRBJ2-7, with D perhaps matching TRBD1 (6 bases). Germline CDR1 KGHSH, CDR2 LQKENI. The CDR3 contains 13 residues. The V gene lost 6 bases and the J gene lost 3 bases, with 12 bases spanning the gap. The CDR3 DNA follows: TGTGCCAGCTCGGTAAACAGGGACTACGAGCAGTACTTC. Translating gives CASSVNRDYEQYF.

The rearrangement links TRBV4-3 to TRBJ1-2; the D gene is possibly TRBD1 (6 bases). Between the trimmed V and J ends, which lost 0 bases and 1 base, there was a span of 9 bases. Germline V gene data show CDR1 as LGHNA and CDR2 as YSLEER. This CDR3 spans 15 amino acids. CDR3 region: CASSQEARGNYGYTF. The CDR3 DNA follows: TGCGCCAGCAGCCAAGAGGCCAGGGGTAACTATGGCTACACCTTC.

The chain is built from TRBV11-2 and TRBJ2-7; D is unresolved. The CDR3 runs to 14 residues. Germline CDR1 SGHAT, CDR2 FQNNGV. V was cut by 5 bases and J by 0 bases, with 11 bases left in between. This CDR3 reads CASSVRSSSYEQYF. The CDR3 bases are TGTGCCAGCAGCGTTCGATCCAGCTCCTACGAGCAGTACTTC.

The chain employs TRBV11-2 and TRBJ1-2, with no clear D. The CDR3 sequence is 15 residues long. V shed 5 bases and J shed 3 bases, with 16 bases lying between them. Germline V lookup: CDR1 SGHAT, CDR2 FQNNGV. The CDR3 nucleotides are TGTGCCAGCAGCCCTTGGGCAGGCTGGGACTATGGCTACACCTTC. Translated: CASSPWAGWDYGYTF.

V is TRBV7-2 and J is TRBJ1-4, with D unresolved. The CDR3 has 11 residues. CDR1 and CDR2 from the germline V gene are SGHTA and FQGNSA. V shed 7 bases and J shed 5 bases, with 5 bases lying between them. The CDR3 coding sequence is TGTGCCAGCAAGGAGAATGAAAAACTGTTTTTT. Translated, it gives CASKENEKLFF.

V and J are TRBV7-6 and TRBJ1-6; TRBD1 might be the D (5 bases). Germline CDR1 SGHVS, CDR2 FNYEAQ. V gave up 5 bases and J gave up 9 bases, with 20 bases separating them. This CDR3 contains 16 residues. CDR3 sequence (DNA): TGTGCCAGCAGCCAAAAGGCCTCGGGGGACGGTTCACCCCTCCACTTT. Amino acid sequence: CASSQKASGDGSPLHF.

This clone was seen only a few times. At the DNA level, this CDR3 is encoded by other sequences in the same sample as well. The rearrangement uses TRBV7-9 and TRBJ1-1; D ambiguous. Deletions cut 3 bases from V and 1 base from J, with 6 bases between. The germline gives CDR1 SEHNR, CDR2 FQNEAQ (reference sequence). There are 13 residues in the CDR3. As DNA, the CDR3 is TGTGCCAGCAGCTTTTCCAGGAACACTGAAGCTTTCTTT. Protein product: CASSFSRNTEAFF.